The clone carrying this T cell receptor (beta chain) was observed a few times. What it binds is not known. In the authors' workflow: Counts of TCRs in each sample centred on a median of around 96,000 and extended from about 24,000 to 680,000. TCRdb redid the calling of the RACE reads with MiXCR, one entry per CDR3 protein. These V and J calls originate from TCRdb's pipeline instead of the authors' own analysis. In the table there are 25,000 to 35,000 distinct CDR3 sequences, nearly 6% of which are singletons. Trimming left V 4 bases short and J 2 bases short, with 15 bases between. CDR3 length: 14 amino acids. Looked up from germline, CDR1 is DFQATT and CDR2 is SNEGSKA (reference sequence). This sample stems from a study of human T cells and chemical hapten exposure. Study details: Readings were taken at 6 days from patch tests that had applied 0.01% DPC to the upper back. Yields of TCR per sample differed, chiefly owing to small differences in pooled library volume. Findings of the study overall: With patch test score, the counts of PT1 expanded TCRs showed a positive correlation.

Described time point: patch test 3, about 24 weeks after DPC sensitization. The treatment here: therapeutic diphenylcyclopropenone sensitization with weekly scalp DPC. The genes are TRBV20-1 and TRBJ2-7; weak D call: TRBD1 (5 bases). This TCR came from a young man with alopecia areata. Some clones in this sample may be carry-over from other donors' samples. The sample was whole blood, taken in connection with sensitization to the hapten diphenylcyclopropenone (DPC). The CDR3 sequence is CSATAPDRTYEQYF. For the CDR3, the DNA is TGCAGTGCTACCGCTCCCGACAGAACCTACGAGCAGTACTTC.